This TCR beta chain comes out of a study of blood T cells in healthy people across ages (dated by TCRdb to 2013 to 2016). The study in broad terms: In model experiments, template switching captured about one uniquely barcoded TCR beta cDNA molecule for every two T cells. Using the same blood draw, the study looked at two additional independent replicas of 1 million unique cDNA reads for two donors, one aged 18 to 30 and the other aged 80 or older. Donors were grouped into four age groups: young (average 16 years), middle-aged (39), aged (around 56) and long-lived (about 82). Age-related changes in TCR beta repertoire diversity were measured in the study by deep sequencing normalized with unique cDNA molecular identifiers. To avoid experimental bias, donors of different ages were spread randomly across the sequencing lanes.

About this clonotype itself: Its recognized antigen is unknown. Its ends do not fully match the called genes, so a read error is possible.

The library was produced with 5' RACE. Sequencing instrument: Illumina HiSeq 2500. A second roughly 7 to 11 cycle PCR used a sample-barcoded 5' primer and a J-beta primer mix. A unique molecular identifier was introduced onto each TCR beta cDNA molecule by a template-switch 5' adaptor carrying 12 random nucleotides. At least 2.5 million CDR3-containing paired-end reads were obtained from each sample. First-strand cDNA was synthesized from all RNA with the Mint cDNA synthesis kit, primed by a TRBC-specific oligonucleotide. After uracil-DNA glycosylase treatment, a first 18-cycle PCR used universal primers M1SS and BC2_uni_R on all cDNA. On the authors' methods: For normalization, 1 million high-quality reads were randomly selected from each sample, with every read carrying a distinct molecular identifier. Reads with shared molecular identifiers were discarded instead of being binned into consensus sequences. MiTCR, set to a Q25 quality threshold and the strictest error-elimination algorithm, was used for CDR3 identification, clonotype clustering and error correction. A nonparametric unseen species model with Euler transformation was used to estimate a lower bound on total TCR beta diversity. In TCRdb, the public reads were trimmed at Q25 with fastp and aligned with MiXCR, with productive beta chains retained. Each record represents a unique CDR3 protein, reported with the most common genes and DNA among its rows. It is TCRdb's table, rather than the study itself, that gives the V and J calls and clone size. The sample data list approximately 730,000 distinct CDR3 sequences, and 40% to 45% of these were observed just once. The biggest ten clones account for 20% to 25% of the sample.

Donors were approximately 42 systemically healthy Caucasian individuals from Russia aged about 6 to 100 years. Around 9.9 milliliters of peripheral blood were collected from each donor into EDTA-treated Vacutainer tubes. PBMCs were isolated by Ficoll-Paque density-gradient centrifugation, with at least 7 million obtained per sample. Total RNA, at least 6 micrograms per sample, was extracted from PBMCs with Trizol reagent. For every donor, an aliquot of PBMCs went through flow cytometry to measure the percentages of naive CD45RAhigh/CD27high T cells. The investigation overall reported the following: The percentage of naive T cells measured by flow cytometry correlated strongly with observed TCR beta diversity. Compared with the aged group, the long-lived group had more naive CD4+ T cells, fewer expanded clones and increased TCR diversity, suggesting age selection. Observed TCR beta diversity per million T cells fell roughly linearly with age, and a significant reduction was already apparent by age around 39. Total diversity estimates from one million sequenced T cells were considered lower bounds and underestimates. Bulk unsorted PBMC profiling prevented conclusive comparison of naive and antigen-experienced compartments. Because donor CMV infection status was unknown, age-related changes in expanded clonotypes were potentially confounded.

Specimen: blood. The sequence was collected from a woman aged 55-70 years in good health.

In nucleotide form, the sequence is TGTGCCTGCAGTTTACAGGGGGGCACCTACAATGAGCAGTTCTTC. The resulting protein is CACSLQGGTYNEQFF. This chain is built from TRBV12-3 or TRBV12-4 and TRBJ2-1, and 8 junctional nucleotides match TRBD1. The CDR3 starts with the cysteine, ends with the phenylalanine, and has 15 residues. The retained sequence is limited to the CDR3, 45 bases, with the frame set at the first base.